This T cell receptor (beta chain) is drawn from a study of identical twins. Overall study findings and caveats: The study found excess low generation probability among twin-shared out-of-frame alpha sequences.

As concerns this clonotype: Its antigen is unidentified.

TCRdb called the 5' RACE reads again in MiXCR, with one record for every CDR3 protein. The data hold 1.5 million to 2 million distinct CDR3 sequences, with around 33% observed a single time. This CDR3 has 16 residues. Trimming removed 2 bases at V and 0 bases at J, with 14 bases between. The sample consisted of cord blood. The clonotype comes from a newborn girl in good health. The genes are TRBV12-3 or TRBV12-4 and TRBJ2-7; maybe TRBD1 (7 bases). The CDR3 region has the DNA TGTGCCAGCAGTTTACAGGGGGGACTCAGCTCCTACGAGCAGTACTTC. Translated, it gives CASSLQGGLSSYEQYF.